One and the same sample provided the 27 T cell receptor beta chains below, sequenced in a study of T cell responses to AZD1222 COVID-19 vaccine. Measured with immunoSEQ multiplex PCR; TCRdb has only the in-frame clones, and not every one. The sample holds 95,000 to 110,000 clones, 87% seen once. Sequences were derived from peripheral blood, sampled 28 days after the second AZD1222 dose. These receptors were obtained from an adult who received the AZD1222 COVID-19 vaccine.

This rearrangement joins TRBV6-1 to TRBJ1-1; D uncertain. This CDR3 is built from 12 residues. V lost 1 base to trimming and J lost 4 bases, with 4 bases between them. The germline V gene has CDR1 MNHNS and CDR2 SASEGT. The CDR3 reads CASSEEVTEAFF. The CDR3 nucleotides are TGTGCCAGCAGTGAAGAGGTCACTGAAGCTTTCTTT.

V usage is TRBV6-5 and J usage is TRBJ1-6; D is ambiguous. V was trimmed by 6 bases and J by 5 bases, leaving 14 bases between them. The CDR3 spans 15 residues. Per germline, CDR1 MNHEY and CDR2 SVGAGI. CDR3 amino acids: CASRRGRADNSPLHF. The CDR3 nucleotides read TGTGCCAGCAGGCGCGGGCGAGCGGATAATTCACCCCTCCACTTT.

V is TRBV4-1 and J is TRBJ1-5; D gene unclear. Germline lookup yields CDR1 MGHRA and CDR2 YSYEKL. The CDR3 length is 14 residues. V lost 4 bases, J lost 5 bases, and 12 bases lay in between. The CDR3: CASSPLILHQPQHF. In DNA, the CDR3 is TGCGCCAGCAGCCCTCTGATCTTACATCAGCCCCAGCATTTT.

This clone has only a few counts. The V and J genes are TRBV6-6 and TRBJ1-5; TRBD1 matches at 8 bases. Trimming at V came to 5 bases and at J to 6 bases, leaving 15 bases not matched to a gene. The germline gives CDR1 MNHNY, CDR2 SVGAGI (reference sequence). The length of the CDR3 is 17 residues. DNA for the CDR3: TGTGCCAGCAGTCCTCGGACAGGGCCTCTATTAAGTCAGCCCCAGCATTTT. Protein: CASSPRTGPLLSQPQHF.

V gene TRBV6-1 combines with J gene TRBJ2-3; 10 bases match TRBD2. J was trimmed by 4 bases and V by 3 bases; bases with no gene match: 4. Germline CDR1 and CDR2: MNHNS and SASEGT. The CDR3 spans 15 residues. CDR3: CASSEEAGGPDTQYF. CDR3 nucleotides: TGTGCCAGCAGTGAGGAAGCGGGGGGGCCAGATACGCAGTATTTT.

This clone was detected once. This rearrangement joins TRBV5-3 to TRBJ2-7, with TRBD1 matching over 8 bases. TRBV5-3 counts as an open reading frame of uncertain function. The CDR3 loop spans 15 amino acids. V dropped 4 bases and J dropped 3; count of bases not matched to a gene: 9. The CDR3 DNA is TGTGCCAGAAGCACCAAGGACAGGGTACGCTACGAGCAGTACTTC. Protein product: CARSTKDRVRYEQYF.

This clone came up once. This rearrangement joins TRBV9 to TRBJ2-1; 7 positions agree with TRBD1. Germline lookup yields CDR1 SGDLS and CDR2 YYNGEE. With V trimmed by 4 bases and J by 1 base, 5 bases remained unmatched. This CDR3 has 15 residues. The chain's CDR3 is CASSPRQGSYNEQFF. CDR3 DNA: TGTGCCAGCAGCCCCCGACAGGGATCCTACAATGAGCAGTTCTTC.

The chain is built from TRBV6-2 or TRBV6-3 and TRBJ1-5; maybe TRBD1 (5 bases). V lost 0 bases and J lost 0, with 9 bases in between. Germline-derived CDR1 and CDR2 are MNHEY and SVGEGT. CDR3 length: 16 residues. The CDR3 reads CASSYSGGPSNQPQHF. The CDR3 bases are TGTGCCAGCAGTTACTCGGGGGGACCTAGCAATCAGCCCCAGCATTTT.

The chain links TRBV5-1 to TRBJ2-7; TRBD2 aligns across 12 bases. Germline CDR1 reads SGHRS; CDR2 reads YFSETQ. The CDR3 covers 15 residues. Losses at the gene ends were 3 bases for V and 2 bases for J; bases not matched to a gene: 3. Written as DNA, the CDR3 is TGCGCCAGCAGCTCCCGGACTAGCGGGGCCTACGAGCAGTACTTC. Translating gives CASSSRTSGAYEQYF.

This sequence joins TRBV28 and TRBJ2-6, with a weak D call TRBD2 (6 bases). The CDR3 sequence is 17 residues long. V was pared by 6 bases and J by 0 bases, with 15 bases between. Germline CDR1 and CDR2: MDHEN and SYDVKM. CDR3 nucleotides: TGTGCCAGCAGGGGGACTGTAGATTACTCTGGGGCCAACGTCCTGACTTTC. Translated: CASRGTVDYSGANVLTF.

V is TRBV24-1 and J is TRBJ2-1; 8 positions agree with TRBD1. The V gene end was trimmed by 4 bases and the J gene end by 7 bases; junction bases not matched to a gene: 5. Germline V lookup: CDR1 KGHDR, CDR2 SFDVKD. The CDR3 spans 14 residues. CDR3 nucleotides: TGTGCCACCAGTGACGGACAGGGTTGGAATGAGCAGTTCTTC. Translating gives CATSDGQGWNEQFF.

This chain joins TRBV18 and TRBJ2-3; 7 bases align to TRBD1. This CDR3 contains 23 residues. V trimming: 3 bases; J trimming: 0 bases; junction bases outside the gene matches: 27. Germline V CDR1 and CDR2: KGHSH, LQKENI. The CDR3 loop reads CASSPEEGGELSSKWQSTDTQYF. The CDR3 DNA reads as TGTGCCAGCTCACCGGAAGAAGGGGGCGAGCTTAGTTCCAAATGGCAAAGCACAGATACGCAGTATTTT.

V and J are TRBV30 and TRBJ1-5; D gene unclear. Germline CDR1 and CDR2: GTSNPN and SVGIG (reference sequence). This CDR3 is built from 13 residues. V was trimmed by 2 bases and J by 6 bases, leaving 11 bases between them. In nucleotides, the CDR3 is TGTGCCTGGAGTTATGGGCGAGGTCAGCCCCAGCATTTT. Encoded protein: CAWSYGRGQPQHF.

This clone showed up just once. The V call is TRBV19, the J call TRBJ2-2; TRBD1 might be the D (5 bases). V gave up 4 bases and J gave up 1 base, with 10 bases separating them. This CDR3 is 15 amino acids long. The germline CDR1 and CDR2 sequences are LNHDA and SQIVND (reference sequence). The CDR3 reads CASSRQILNTGELFF. For the CDR3, the DNA is TGTGCCAGTAGTAGACAGATACTGAACACCGGGGAGCTGTTTTTT.

The chain couples TRBV7-9 to TRBJ1-4; no reliable D call. CDR1 and CDR2 (germline): SEHNR, FQNEAQ (reference sequence). The CDR3 contains 16 residues. Between the trimmed V and J ends, which lost 1 base and 0 bases, there was a span of 9 bases. CDR3 amino acids: CASSLGQDTTNEKLFF. CDR3 bases: TGTGCCAGCAGCTTAGGTCAGGATACAACTAATGAAAAACTGTTTTTT.

The rearrangement joins TRBV5-1 to TRBJ2-2; tentative D call: TRBD1 (5 bases). Trimming stripped 0 bases from V and 6 bases from J, with 12 bases between. The CDR3 sequence is 15 residues long. Looked up from germline, CDR1 is SGHRS and CDR2 is YFSETQ. CDR3 loop: CASSLGDSTPGELFF. CDR3 coding DNA: TGCGCCAGCAGCTTGGGTGACAGTACCCCCGGGGAGCTGTTTTTT.

This clone showed up just once. The CDR3 DNA reads as TGTGCCAGCAGTTCGGGATGGGGAAATGAAAAACTGTTTTTT. Translation gives CASSSGWGNEKLFF. This chain uses TRBV6-5 with TRBJ1-4; unclear D gene. Germline CDR1 and CDR2: MNHEY and SVGAGI. CDR3 length: 14 residues. V lost 4 bases and J 5 bases, leaving 11 bases between the germline ends.

The V call is TRBV11-2, the J call TRBJ1-3, with D hard to call. CDR1 is SGHAT, CDR2 FQNNGV, per germline. V gave up 2 bases and J gave up 0 bases, with 8 bases separating them. The CDR3 spans 15 residues. This CDR3 reads CASSLPRASGNTIYF. CDR3 DNA: TGTGCCAGCAGCTTACCAAGGGCCTCTGGAAACACCATATATTTT.

This chain connects TRBV7-8 to TRBJ2-3, with 14 bases matching TRBD2. V gave up 5 bases and J gave up 3 bases; unmatched junction bases: 4. This CDR3 is built from 16 residues. Germline V gene lookup returns CDR1 SGHVS and CDR2 FQNEAQ. CDR3 region: CASSARLAGGTDTQYF. CDR3 DNA sequence: TGTGCCAGCAGCGCCCGACTAGCGGGGGGGACAGATACGCAGTATTTT.

The chain recombines TRBV14 with TRBJ1-2; 7 bases are a match to TRBD1. CDR1 and CDR2 (germline): SGHDN, FVKESK. J lost 1 base, V lost 6 bases, and 5 bases had no gene match. There are 14 residues in the CDR3. The CDR3 loop is CASRLSGGNYGYTF. CDR3 in DNA: TGTGCCAGCAGGCTATCAGGGGGTAACTATGGCTACACCTTC. The full variable domain, in which reference TRBV14 and TRBJ1-2 provide the parts outside the CDR3, is EAGVTQFPSHSVIEKGQTVTLRCDPISGHDNLYWYRRVMGKEIKFLLHFVKESKQDESGMPNNRFLAERTGGTYSTLKVQPAELEDSGVYFCASRLSGGNYGYTFGSGTRLTVV.

The rearrangement uses TRBV28 and TRBJ1-5; D is undetermined. This CDR3 contains 13 residues. V was trimmed by 3 bases and J by 3 bases, leaving 6 bases between them. Looked up from germline, CDR1 is MDHEN and CDR2 is SYDVKM. The DNA of the CDR3 is TGTGCCAGCAGTTTCCCATTCAATCAGCCCCAGCATTTT. Its translation: CASSFPFNQPQHF.

The chain recombines TRBV9 with TRBJ1-5; TRBD1 matches at 8 bases. This CDR3 has 15 amino acids. The trim removed 6 bases at V and 6 bases at J, leaving 11 bases unmatched. Germline V lookup: CDR1 SGDLS, CDR2 YYNGEE. As DNA, the CDR3 is TGTGCCAGCACCCGAGGACAGGGTGGTAGTCAGCCCCAGCATTTT. Translating it yields CASTRGQGGSQPQHF.

This clone has only a few counts. The chain employs TRBV28 and TRBJ1-6, with TRBD1 matching over 7 bases. Germline lookup yields CDR1 MDHEN and CDR2 SYDVKM. Unmatched junction bases numbered 18, after V lost 7 bases and J lost 3 bases. This CDR3 contains 19 residues. The CDR3 coding sequence is TGTGCCAGCACTCTCCGTCCCCTGTGGGGACAGTTCTATAATTCACCCCTCCACTTT. Its translation is CASTLRPLWGQFYNSPLHF.

The chain carries TRBV4-2 and TRBJ2-3; TRBD2 aligns across 11 bases. After removal of 4 bases from V and 3 bases from J, the junction contained 6 bases not matched to a gene. Germline loops: CDR1 LGHNA, CDR2 YNFKEQ. CDR3 length equals 16 residues. The CDR3 region has the DNA TGTGCCAGCAGCCCCGGACTAGCGGGCCTGACAGATACGCAGTATTTT. Amino acids: CASSPGLAGLTDTQYF.

V and J are TRBV7-9 and TRBJ1-6; D gene ambiguous. Deletions cut 4 bases from V and 8 bases from J, with 9 bases between. CDR3 length equals 13 residues. The germline V gene encodes CDR1 SEHNR and CDR2 FQNEAQ (reference sequence). CDR3 loop: CASSSDIDSPLHF. CDR3 DNA: TGTGCCAGCAGCTCCGACATTGATTCACCCCTCCACTTT.

This chain links TRBV5-1 with TRBJ2-2, with TRBD2 matching over 16 bases. The V and J ends lost 0 bases and 7 bases, in that order; junction bases with no gene match: 9. The CDR3 has 19 residues. Germline V gene sequence: CDR1 SGHRS, CDR2 YFSETQ. The CDR3 here is CASSLAGTSGGARGGELFF. The CDR3 DNA is TGCGCCAGCAGCTTGGCCGGGACTAGCGGGGGGGCCCGAGGCGGGGAGCTGTTTTTT.

The chain couples TRBV6-5 to TRBJ1-2, with D uncertain. The germline V and J ends were trimmed by 2 bases and 6 bases, with 16 bases remaining between them. The CDR3 is made up of 15 amino acids. Germline CDR1 and CDR2: MNHEY and SVGAGI. The CDR3 sequence is CASSYGFRGGDGYTF. The CDR3 nucleotides read TGTGCCAGCAGTTACGGGTTCCGGGGTGGCGATGGCTACACCTTC.